This TCR beta chain was recorded in a study of shared clonotypes between healthy human individuals. Whole-study results and caveats: Among four donors, around 5% of naive CD4 clonotypes were found in common.

A remark on this clone: Antigen: not known.

Using immunoSEQ multiplex PCR, the repertoire was profiled, and TCRdb retains in-frame clones only, with some absent. The sample has about 2,500,000 clones; around 94% are singletons. Germline V gene data show CDR1 as LNHDA and CDR2 as SQIVND (reference sequence). V lost 4 bases and J 0 bases, leaving 24 bases between the germline ends. CDR3 size: 19 residues. A split of CD4+ cells into CD45RA+ naive and CD45RA-negative memory subsets was performed. The receptor was derived from a man between 18 and 35 years old in good health. Sequenced: naive CD4+ T cells sorted from blood. Subset denoted: CD45RA+ positively selected. The J gene is TRBJ1-1, the V gene TRBV19, with TRBD1 as a possible D gene (5 bases). CDR3 nucleotides: TGTGCCAGTAGTACCCGGCGAATCCACACCGGGGACCTGAACACTGAAGCTTTCTTT. Translated, it gives CASSTRRIHTGDLNTEAFF.